This T cell receptor beta chain was documented in a study of T cell responses to AZD1222 COVID-19 vaccine. Findings and limits, study-wide: Reportedly, nearly half of unique spike TCRs recognized epitopes outside B.1.351/B.1.1.7 mutations. No repertoire was sampled before or during the peak T cell response, only after it. Just a handful of people given AZD1222 tested seropositive at baseline. There were mostly white British donors and more females than males, and clonal diversity was possibly underestimated.

V lost 1 base and J 4 bases, leaving 8 bases between the germline ends. The CDR3 runs 13 residues. Per the germline V gene, CDR1 is SGDLS and CDR2 is YYNGEE. Generated by immunoSEQ multiplex PCR, the TCRdb table keeps only in-frame clones and is missing some. The repertoire holds 80,000 or so clones, with 87% as singletons. This clone was counted a few times. The antigen remains undetermined. This chain uses TRBV9 with TRBJ2-5; no clear D gene. Sequences were derived from peripheral blood, sampled on day 0 of AZD1222 vaccination. The TCR was taken from an adult in good health. The CDR3 DNA reads TGTGCCAGCAGCGTACAGGTTGGAGAGACCCAGTACTTC. This gives the protein CASSVQVGETQYF.